This is a list of T cell receptor beta chains from one sample in a study of shared clonotypes between healthy human individuals. TCRdb's copy holds only in-frame clones and misses some; the assay was immunoSEQ multiplex PCR. Among roughly 2.1 million clones, under 95% were seen once, and the ten largest hold 1.5% to 2%. The source material was naive CD8+ T cells from PBMCs. The source is a man younger than 35 in good health. Some clones in this sample may be carry-over from other donors' samples. Both conserved end residues are trimmed from each CDR3. Size values are once, few and many counts, or a class for expanded clones, and some rows have none.

j_call v_call clone_size cdr3_aa
TRBJ1-1 TRBV6-6 . ASSMGQPLFTEAF
TRBJ2-2 TRBV9 . ASSAPPEGELF
TRBJ1-1 TRBV5-6 . ASSGMPTWGTEAF
TRBJ2-1 TRBV13 . ASTRYGPNEQF
TRBJ2-7 TRBV7-2 . ASSPLVTGRAVYEQY
TRBJ2-3 TRBV5-1 once ASSLGTSGITDTQY
TRBJ2-3 TRBV4-1 . ASSQDRGALGTDTQY
TRBJ1-2 TRBV9 . ASSVSGGYGYT
TRBJ1-4 TRBV6-5 . ASSYSIGEIGEKLF
TRBJ2-5 TRBV6-5 . ASSWGRLDGETQY
TRBJ2-1 TRBV25-1 . ASSPGRNNEQF
TRBJ2-7 TRBV9 . ASSPRSSEQY
TRBJ2-5 TRBV7-9 . ASSLTGGDETQY
TRBJ2-1 TRBV7-2 once ASSLRYQNEQF
TRBJ2-1 TRBV13 once ASSLGRGGNEQF